The 2 T cell receptor beta chains listed next were all sequenced from one sample in a study of cytomegalovirus exposure and HLA in healthy donors. In the PCR, 60 Vbeta and 13 Jbeta primers were used. Profiled with immunoSEQ multiplex PCR; TCRdb holds only in-frame clones, not every one. This table holds approximately 74,000 clones, around 75% found once. Sequenced material: PBMCs. These receptors came from a woman aged 40-49 years in good health and CMV-seronegative.

V usage is TRBV7-2 and J usage is TRBJ2-7; a possible D gene is TRBD1 (6 bases). The V and J ends lost 1 base and 4 bases respectively, with 14 bases between them. The CDR3 is 15 residues long. Looked up from germline, CDR1 is SGHTA and CDR2 is FQGNSA. CDR3 sequence: CASSLVGQSGYEQYF. The CDR3 coding sequence is TGTGCCAGCAGCTTAGTAGGACAGTCGGGGTACGAGCAGTACTTC.

The V and J genes are TRBV20-1 and TRBJ1-2, with 7 bases fitting TRBD1. V lost 5 bases to trimming and J lost 7 bases; unmatched junction nucleotides: 4. This CDR3 is 11 amino acids long. Germline CDR1 and CDR2: DFQATT and SNEGSKA (reference sequence). The CDR3 reads CSAPTGAGYTF. As DNA, the CDR3 is TGCAGTGCTCCTACAGGGGCTGGCTACACCTTC.